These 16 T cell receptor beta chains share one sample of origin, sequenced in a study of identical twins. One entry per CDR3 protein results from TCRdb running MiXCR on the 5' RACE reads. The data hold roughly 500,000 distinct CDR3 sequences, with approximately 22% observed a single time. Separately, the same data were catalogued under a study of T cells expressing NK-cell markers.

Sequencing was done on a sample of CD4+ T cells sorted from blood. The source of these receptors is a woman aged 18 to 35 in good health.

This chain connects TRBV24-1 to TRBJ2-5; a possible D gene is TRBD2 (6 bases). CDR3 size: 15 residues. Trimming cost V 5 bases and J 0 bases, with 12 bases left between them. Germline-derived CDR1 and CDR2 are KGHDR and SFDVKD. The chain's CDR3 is CATSVGAGHQETQYF. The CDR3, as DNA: TGTGCCACCAGTGTAGGAGCGGGCCACCAAGAGACCCAGTACTTC.

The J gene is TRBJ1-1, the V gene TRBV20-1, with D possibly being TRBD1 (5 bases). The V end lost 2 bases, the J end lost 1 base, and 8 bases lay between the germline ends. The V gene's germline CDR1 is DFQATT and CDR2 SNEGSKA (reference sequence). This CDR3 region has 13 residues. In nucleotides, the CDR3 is TGCAGTGCTAGACAGGGTGGGAACACTGAAGCTTTCTTT. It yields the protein CSARQGGNTEAFF.

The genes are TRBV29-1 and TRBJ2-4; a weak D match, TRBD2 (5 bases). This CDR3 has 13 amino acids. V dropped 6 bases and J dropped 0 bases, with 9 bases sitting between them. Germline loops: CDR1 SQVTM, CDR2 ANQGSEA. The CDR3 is CSVARGAKNIQYF. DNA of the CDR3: TGCAGCGTGGCCCGGGGAGCCAAAAACATTCAGTACTTC.

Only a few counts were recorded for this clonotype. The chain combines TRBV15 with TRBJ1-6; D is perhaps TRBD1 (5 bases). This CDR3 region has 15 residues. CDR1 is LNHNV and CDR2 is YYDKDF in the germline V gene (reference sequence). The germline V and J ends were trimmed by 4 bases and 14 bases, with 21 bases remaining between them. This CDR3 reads CATSTRTGPDSSLHF. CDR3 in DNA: TGTGCCACCAGCACCCGAACAGGCCCCGACTCCTCCCTCCACTTT.

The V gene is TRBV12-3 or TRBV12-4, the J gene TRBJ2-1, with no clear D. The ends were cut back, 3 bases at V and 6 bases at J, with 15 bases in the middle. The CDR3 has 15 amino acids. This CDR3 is CASSFVKGLGNEQFF. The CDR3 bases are TGTGCCAGCAGTTTTGTGAAGGGTCTCGGCAATGAGCAGTTCTTC.

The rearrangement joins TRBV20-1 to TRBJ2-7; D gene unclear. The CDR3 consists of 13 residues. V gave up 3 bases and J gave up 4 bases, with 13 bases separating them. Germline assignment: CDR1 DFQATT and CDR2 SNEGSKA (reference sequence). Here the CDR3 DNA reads TGCAGTGCTAGTGTCCCGGGTCGATACGAGCAGTACTTC. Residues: CSASVPGRYEQYF.

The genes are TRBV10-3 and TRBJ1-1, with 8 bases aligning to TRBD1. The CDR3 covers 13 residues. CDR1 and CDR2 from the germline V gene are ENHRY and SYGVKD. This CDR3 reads CATRGLRDGEAFF. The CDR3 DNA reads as TGTGCTACCAGGGGGCTTCGAGATGGTGAAGCTTTCTTT.

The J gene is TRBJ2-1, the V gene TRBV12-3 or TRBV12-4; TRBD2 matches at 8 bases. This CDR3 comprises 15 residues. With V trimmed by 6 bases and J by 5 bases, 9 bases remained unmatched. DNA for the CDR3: TGTGCCAGCAGAGCTAGCGGGCCGACACACAATGAGCAGTTCTTC. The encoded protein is CASRASGPTHNEQFF.

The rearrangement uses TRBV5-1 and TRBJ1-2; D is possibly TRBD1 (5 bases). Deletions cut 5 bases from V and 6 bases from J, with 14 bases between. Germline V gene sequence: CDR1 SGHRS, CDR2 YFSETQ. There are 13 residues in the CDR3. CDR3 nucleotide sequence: TGCGCCAGCAGATTACAGGAATCCCATGGCTACACCTTC. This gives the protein CASRLQESHGYTF.

The CDR3, as DNA: TGTGCCAGTAGACGCCCCGGGACAGGGTCCTACGAGCAGTACTTC. It encodes CASRRPGTGSYEQYF. The chain is built from TRBV11-2 and TRBJ2-7, with 9 bases fitting TRBD1. CDR1 and CDR2 from the germline V gene are SGHAT and FQNNGV. J was trimmed by 1 base and V by 9 bases; bases with no gene match: 10. The CDR3 totals 15 residues.

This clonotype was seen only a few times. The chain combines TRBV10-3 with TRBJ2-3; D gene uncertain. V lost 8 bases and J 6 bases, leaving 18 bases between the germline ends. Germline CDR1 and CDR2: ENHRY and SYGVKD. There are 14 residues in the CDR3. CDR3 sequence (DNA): TGTGCCATCTCTAATCCAGATCTCACGGATACGCAGTATTTT. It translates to CAISNPDLTDTQYF.

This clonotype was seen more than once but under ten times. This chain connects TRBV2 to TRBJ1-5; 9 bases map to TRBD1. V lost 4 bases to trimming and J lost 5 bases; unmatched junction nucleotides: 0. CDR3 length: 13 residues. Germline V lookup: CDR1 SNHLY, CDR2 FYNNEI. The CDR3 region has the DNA TGTGCCAGCAGTGGGACAGGGGATCAGCCCCAGCATTTT. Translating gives CASSGTGDQPQHF. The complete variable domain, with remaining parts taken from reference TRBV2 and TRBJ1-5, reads EPEVTQTPSHQVTQMGQEVILRCVPISNHLYFYWYRQILGQKVEFLVSFYNNEISEKSEIFDDQFSVERPDGSNFTLKIRSTKLEDSAMYFCASSGTGDQPQHFGDGTRLSIL.

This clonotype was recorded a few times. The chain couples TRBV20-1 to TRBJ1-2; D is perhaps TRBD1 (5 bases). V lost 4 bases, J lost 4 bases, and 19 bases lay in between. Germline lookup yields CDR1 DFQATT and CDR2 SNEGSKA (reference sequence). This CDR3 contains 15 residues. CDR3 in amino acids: CSATEQGYGSYGYTF. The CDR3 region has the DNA TGCAGTGCTACTGAGCAGGGATATGGAAGCTATGGCTACACCTTC.

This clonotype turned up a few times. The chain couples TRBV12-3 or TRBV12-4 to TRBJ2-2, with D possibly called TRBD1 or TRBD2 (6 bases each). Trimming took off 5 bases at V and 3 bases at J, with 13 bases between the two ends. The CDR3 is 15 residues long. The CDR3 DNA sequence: TGTGCCAGCAGTCAAGGGGGGCCAGACACCGGGGAGCTGTTTTTT. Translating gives CASSQGGPDTGELFF.

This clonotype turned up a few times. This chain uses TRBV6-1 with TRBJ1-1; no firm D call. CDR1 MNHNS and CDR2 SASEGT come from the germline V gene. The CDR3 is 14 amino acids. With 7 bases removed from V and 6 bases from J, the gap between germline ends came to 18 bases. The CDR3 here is CASMVKAGGPEAFF. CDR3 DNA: TGTGCCAGCATGGTTAAGGCAGGCGGGCCTGAAGCTTTCTTT.

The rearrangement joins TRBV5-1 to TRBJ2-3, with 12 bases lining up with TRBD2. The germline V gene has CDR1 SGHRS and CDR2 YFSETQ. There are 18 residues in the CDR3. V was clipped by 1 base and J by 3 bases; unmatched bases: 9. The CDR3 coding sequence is TGCGCCAGCAGCTTGTCCCTAGCGGGAGGGCCTTGGACAGATACGCAGTATTTT. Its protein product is CASSLSLAGGPWTDTQYF.